A selection of T cell receptor beta chains follows, all from one sample in a study of T cell responses to AZD1222 COVID-19 vaccine. Sequencing used immunoSEQ multiplex PCR; TCRdb keeps in-frame clones, though not all of them. The sample comprises approximately 96,000 clones, 85% to 95% of which are singletons, and around 10% rests with the top ten. This specimen was peripheral blood, taken 28 days after the second AZD1222 dose. The source of these receptors is an adult who received the AZD1222 COVID-19 vaccine. Each CDR3 is given with its conserved first and last residue. The D gene is left open where the match is weak. Some rows have no size entry. The others give once, few or many, or a class for an expanded clone.

abundance: -; v_gene: TRBV27; j_gene: TRBJ1-5; d_gene: TRBD1; CDR3nt: TGTGCCAGCAGTCCCTCCGGACAGGGGCTGAAGCCCCAGCATTTT; CDR3aa: CASSPSGQGLKPQHF
abundance: -; v_gene: TRBV3-1/TRBV3-2; j_gene: TRBJ2-5; d_gene: -; CDR3nt: TGTGCCAGCAGCCAAGACGGGGGCGGGGAGACCCAGTACTTC; CDR3aa: CASSQDGGGETQYF
abundance: few; v_gene: TRBV7-3; j_gene: TRBJ1-1; d_gene: -; CDR3nt: TGTGCCAGCAGCTCGCAACAGGGTAACACTGAAGCTTTCTTT; CDR3aa: CASSSQQGNTEAFF
abundance: -; v_gene: TRBV28; j_gene: TRBJ2-2; d_gene: TRBD1; CDR3nt: TGTGCCAGCAGTTTCAGGGGGCCCATACGCGGGGAGCTGTTTTTT; CDR3aa: CASSFRGPIRGELFF
abundance: -; v_gene: TRBV5-1; j_gene: TRBJ2-7; d_gene: TRBD1; CDR3nt: TGCGCCAGCAGCTCGGGGACAGGGGTGTACGAGCAGTACTTC; CDR3aa: CASSSGTGVYEQYF
abundance: once; v_gene: TRBV7-8; j_gene: TRBJ2-1; d_gene: -; CDR3nt: TGTGCCAGCAGCCCATCTAGCGACCCAATAGGTAGGTCCTACAATGAGCAGTTCTTC; CDR3aa: CASSPSSDPIGRSYNEQFF
abundance: few; v_gene: TRBV20-1; j_gene: TRBJ1-2; d_gene: -; CDR3nt: TGCAGTGCTAGGGTCAACTATGGCTACACCTTC; CDR3aa: CSARVNYGYTF
abundance: -; v_gene: TRBV18; j_gene: TRBJ1-5; d_gene: -; CDR3nt: TGTGCCAGCTCTACCCCAGGGCAGGGCAATCAGCCCCAGCATTTT; CDR3aa: CASSTPGQGNQPQHF
abundance: -; v_gene: TRBV6-5; j_gene: TRBJ1-1; d_gene: TRBD1; CDR3nt: TGTGCCAGCAGTTACGTCCCAGGGGGCGTCACTGAAGCTTTCTTT; CDR3aa: CASSYVPGGVTEAFF
abundance: -; v_gene: TRBV28; j_gene: TRBJ1-2; d_gene: -; CDR3nt: TGTGCCAGCAGTTTACGGGGTGGCTACACCTTC; CDR3aa: CASSLRGGYTF
abundance: -; v_gene: TRBV29-1; j_gene: TRBJ1-1; d_gene: TRBD1; CDR3nt: TGCAGCGCCGTGGACAGGGACACTGAAGCTTTCTTT; CDR3aa: CSAVDRDTEAFF
abundance: once; v_gene: TRBV5-1; j_gene: TRBJ1-2; d_gene: TRBD1; CDR3nt: TGCGCCAGCAGCCCCGAGGGCCAGGGGGCACGGGGCTACACCTTC; CDR3aa: CASSPEGQGARGYTF
abundance: once; v_gene: TRBV4-2; j_gene: TRBJ1-1; d_gene: TRBD1; CDR3nt: TGTGCCAGCAGCCAGGATACCGGGACAGCGAACACTGAAGCTTTCTTT; CDR3aa: CASSQDTGTANTEAFF
abundance: -; v_gene: TRBV28; j_gene: TRBJ2-4; d_gene: -; CDR3nt: TGTGCCAGCAGTTTAGCGGGAGCCAAAAACATTCAGTACTTC; CDR3aa: CASSLAGAKNIQYF
abundance: -; v_gene: TRBV6-2/TRBV6-3; j_gene: TRBJ1-5; d_gene: -; CDR3nt: TGTGCCAGCAGTTACTTATTCCAGGACTCGGGGGGCAATCAGCCCCAGCATTTT; CDR3aa: CASSYLFQDSGGNQPQHF
abundance: once; v_gene: TRBV19; j_gene: TRBJ2-3; d_gene: -; CDR3nt: TGTGCCAGCAGAAACGTAGGAGGTCGAGCGACGGTGGGTCAAGATACGCAGTATTTT; CDR3aa: CASRNVGGRATVGQDTQYF
abundance: once; v_gene: TRBV7-9; j_gene: TRBJ1-4; d_gene: -; CDR3nt: TGTGCCAGCAGCTTTCCTCTTGAAACTAATGAAAAACTGTTTTTT; CDR3aa: CASSFPLETNEKLFF
abundance: -; v_gene: TRBV12-2; j_gene: TRBJ1-2; d_gene: -; CDR3nt: TGTGTCCCACGGGCGGGTACCTATGGCTACACCTTC; CDR3aa: CVPRAGTYGYTF
abundance: -; v_gene: TRBV10-1; j_gene: TRBJ2-7; d_gene: TRBD2; CDR3nt: TGCGCCAGCAGTCGTAGCGGGAGGGCTTACTACGAGCAGTACTTC; CDR3aa: CASSRSGRAYYEQYF
abundance: -; v_gene: TRBV4-2; j_gene: TRBJ2-7; d_gene: -; CDR3nt: TGTGCCAGCAGCCAGACCGTCGGCCCTCGACACTTC; CDR3aa: CASSQTVGPRHF
abundance: once; v_gene: TRBV24-1; j_gene: TRBJ2-1; d_gene: TRBD2; CDR3nt: TGTGCCACCAGTGCTACTAGCGGGATATATGAGCAGTTCTTC; CDR3aa: CATSATSGIYEQFF
abundance: -; v_gene: TRBV6-4; j_gene: TRBJ2-1; d_gene: TRBD1; CDR3nt: TGTGCCAGCAGTGACTCGACCCCTGGGACAGGGGGTAATGAGCAGTTCTTC; CDR3aa: CASSDSTPGTGGNEQFF
abundance: -; v_gene: TRBV30; j_gene: TRBJ1-5; d_gene: -; CDR3nt: TGTGCCTGGAGTGGGGCGTCTAATAGCAATCAGCCCCAGCATTTT; CDR3aa: CAWSGASNSNQPQHF
abundance: -; v_gene: TRBV7-3; j_gene: TRBJ2-1; d_gene: TRBD2; CDR3nt: TGTGCCAGCAGCAATCCGACTAGCGGGAGACGCAATGAGCAGTTCTTC; CDR3aa: CASSNPTSGRRNEQFF
abundance: once; v_gene: TRBV7-2; j_gene: TRBJ2-2; d_gene: TRBD2; CDR3nt: TGTGCCAGCAGCTCCGGACTAGCCGTCACCGGGGAGCTGTTTTTT; CDR3aa: CASSSGLAVTGELFF
abundance: -; v_gene: TRBV2; j_gene: TRBJ2-6; d_gene: -; CDR3nt: TGTGCCAGCAGTGTACAGCCCGGGGCCAACGTCCTGACTTTC; CDR3aa: CASSVQPGANVLTF
abundance: -; v_gene: TRBV6-5; j_gene: TRBJ1-1; d_gene: TRBD1; CDR3nt: TGTGCCAGCATTCAGGGGGTGAACACTGAAGCTTTCTTT; CDR3aa: CASIQGVNTEAFF
abundance: -; v_gene: TRBV7-9; j_gene: TRBJ1-2; d_gene: -; CDR3nt: TGTGCCAGCAGTCTAACCTCCTACACTAACTATGGCTACACCTTC; CDR3aa: CASSLTSYTNYGYTF
abundance: once; v_gene: TRBV3-1/TRBV3-2; j_gene: TRBJ1-2; d_gene: TRBD1; CDR3nt: TGTGCCAGCAGCCTACAGGGGTATGGCTACACCTTC; CDR3aa: CASSLQGYGYTF
abundance: -; v_gene: TRBV3-1/TRBV3-2; j_gene: TRBJ1-1; d_gene: -; CDR3nt: TGTGCCAGCAGCCCCCTGGGGACCGGGGCTGAAGCTTTCTTT; CDR3aa: CASSPLGTGAEAFF
abundance: -; v_gene: TRBV14; j_gene: TRBJ1-1; d_gene: -; CDR3nt: TGTGCCAGCAGCTTCCTCGGGGTGAACACTGAAGCTTTCTTT; CDR3aa: CASSFLGVNTEAFF
abundance: -; v_gene: TRBV5-1; j_gene: TRBJ1-3; d_gene: -; CDR3nt: TGCGCCAGCAGCTTGTCTGGAAACACCATATATTTT; CDR3aa: CASSLSGNTIYF
abundance: -; v_gene: TRBV3-1/TRBV3-2; j_gene: TRBJ1-2; d_gene: -; CDR3nt: TGTGCCAGCAGCCTCCACTATGGCTACACCTTC; CDR3aa: CASSLHYGYTF
abundance: -; v_gene: TRBV7-3; j_gene: TRBJ1-1; d_gene: -; CDR3nt: TGTGCCAGCAGCTCCAGCCTGTCGGGGACTGAAGCTTTCTTT; CDR3aa: CASSSSLSGTEAFF
abundance: once; v_gene: TRBV6-4; j_gene: TRBJ1-2; d_gene: -; CDR3nt: TGTGCCAGCAGCCAGGCGGGAGCTGGATATGGCTACACCTTC; CDR3aa: CASSQAGAGYGYTF
abundance: -; v_gene: TRBV28; j_gene: TRBJ1-4; d_gene: -; CDR3nt: TGTGCCAGCAGTTTATTGTATGAAAAACTGTTTTTT; CDR3aa: CASSLLYEKLFF
abundance: once; v_gene: TRBV5-6; j_gene: TRBJ1-6; d_gene: -; CDR3nt: TGTGCCAGCAGCTTGGGGCAGGGCGGTTCACCCCTCCACTTT; CDR3aa: CASSLGQGGSPLHF
abundance: -; v_gene: TRBV7-7; j_gene: TRBJ2-1; d_gene: TRBD2; CDR3nt: TGTGCTAGCAGCGTTGCTCCGGGACTAGGATGGAATGAGCAGTTCTTC; CDR3aa: CASSVAPGLGWNEQFF
abundance: -; v_gene: TRBV7-2; j_gene: TRBJ1-2; d_gene: -; CDR3nt: TGTGCCAGCAGCTTAGAAGTTGCGGGGGTTGGTGGCTACACCTTC; CDR3aa: CASSLEVAGVGGYTF
abundance: once; v_gene: TRBV7-2; j_gene: TRBJ1-2; d_gene: -; CDR3nt: TGTGCCAGCAGCTTAGCAGCAACAGAGTTTTATGGCTACACCTTC; CDR3aa: CASSLAATEFYGYTF
abundance: once; v_gene: TRBV7-2; j_gene: TRBJ2-5; d_gene: TRBD2; CDR3nt: TGTGCCAGCACCCGGACTAGCGGGGTAGGAGAGACCCAGTACTTC; CDR3aa: CASTRTSGVGETQYF
abundance: -; v_gene: TRBV27; j_gene: TRBJ1-1; d_gene: -; CDR3nt: TGTGCCAGCAGTTCTGTATATAGAACTGAAGCTTTCTTT; CDR3aa: CASSSVYRTEAFF
abundance: few; v_gene: TRBV10-2; j_gene: TRBJ1-1; d_gene: -; CDR3nt: TGCGCCAGCAATCCCGGACAGTACACTGAAGCTTTCTTT; CDR3aa: CASNPGQYTEAFF
abundance: -; v_gene: TRBV13; j_gene: TRBJ2-3; d_gene: -; CDR3nt: TGTGCCAGCAGCTTGTTTTCTCGGACAGATACGCAGTATTTT; CDR3aa: CASSLFSRTDTQYF
abundance: -; v_gene: TRBV9; j_gene: TRBJ2-7; d_gene: -; CDR3nt: TGTGCCAGCAGCGTAGCAGGGCAAACCACCTACGAGCAGTACTTC; CDR3aa: CASSVAGQTTYEQYF
abundance: once; v_gene: TRBV3-1/TRBV3-2; j_gene: TRBJ2-1; d_gene: TRBD1; CDR3nt: TGTGCCAGCAGTAATCGACAGGGGGCGGATGAGCAGTTCTTC; CDR3aa: CASSNRQGADEQFF
abundance: -; v_gene: TRBV18; j_gene: TRBJ1-1; d_gene: -; CDR3nt: TGTGCCAGCTCGGTCGGACAGAAATACACTGAAGCTTTCTTT; CDR3aa: CASSVGQKYTEAFF
abundance: -; v_gene: TRBV5-8; j_gene: TRBJ1-5; d_gene: TRBD1; CDR3nt: TGTGCCAGCAGCTTGGGACAGGGGGTCCTGCGCAATCAGCCCCAGCATTTT; CDR3aa: CASSLGQGVLRNQPQHF
abundance: -; v_gene: TRBV10-2; j_gene: TRBJ1-1; d_gene: -; CDR3nt: TGCGCCAGCAGACCTAACCTCAGGCGACTCAACACTGAAGCTTTCTTT; CDR3aa: CASRPNLRRLNTEAFF